This TCR beta chain was found in a study of blood T cell repertoires in COVID-19. About the study: Acute and convalescent COVID-19 specimens originated in the United States, Italy and Spain. Sources were T cells, B-cell-depleted T cells, or PBMCs; the material itself was cDNA or gDNA.

In the original workflow: Reference gene primer amplification yielded estimated nucleated cell counts. Profiled with immunoSEQ multiplex PCR; TCRdb holds only in-frame clones, not every one. D and trimming were read from the DNA, whereas the V and J calls and clone size are those reported in that table. The data hold 170,000 or so clones, with almost 85% observed a single time. Germline V gene lookup returns CDR1 SGHTA and CDR2 FQGNSA. This CDR3 is built from 16 residues. J gave up 2 bases and V 1 base, and 5 bases lay outside the gene matches. The V gene is TRBV7-2, the J gene TRBJ2-7; 10 nucleotides align to TRBD2. The sequencing input was peripheral blood. The sequence was collected from a man younger than 35 with active or convalescent COVID-19. CDR3 in amino acids: CASSLGTSGIAYEQYF. The DNA for the CDR3 is TGTGCCAGCAGCTTAGGGACTAGCGGAATTGCCTACGAGCAGTACTTC.